This section outlines one TCR beta chain sequence together with its context. Its antigen is not identified. The primer mix had 60 Vbeta and 13 Jbeta primers. Generated by immunoSEQ multiplex PCR, the TCRdb table keeps only in-frame clones and is missing some. The table records around 38,000 clones, approximately 71% of them present only once. Germline loops: CDR1 LGHNA, CDR2 YSLEER. Trimming cost V 0 bases and J 6 bases; bases outside gene matches: 11. CDR3 length: 19 residues. The record originates from a study of cytomegalovirus exposure and HLA in healthy donors. The study's findings and limits: Accurate HLA-A and HLA-B prediction from TCR beta sequences was reported for most subjects. A prior analysis recorded that most TCR beta V segments were productive about 87% or about 30% of the time. Most TCR sequences proved rare, with some public TCRs found in many donors. Researchers catalogued roughly 170 TCR beta chains as cytomegalovirus-associated.

The receptor comes from a man aged 45-65 years in good health and CMV-seropositive. V and J are TRBV4-3 and TRBJ1-4, with 12 bases fitting TRBD1. Sequenced input: PBMCs. The CDR3 sequence: CASSQDKVAGTGGHEKLFF. The CDR3 DNA reads TGCGCCAGCAGCCAAGATAAGGTTGCCGGGACAGGGGGCCATGAAAAACTGTTTTTT.